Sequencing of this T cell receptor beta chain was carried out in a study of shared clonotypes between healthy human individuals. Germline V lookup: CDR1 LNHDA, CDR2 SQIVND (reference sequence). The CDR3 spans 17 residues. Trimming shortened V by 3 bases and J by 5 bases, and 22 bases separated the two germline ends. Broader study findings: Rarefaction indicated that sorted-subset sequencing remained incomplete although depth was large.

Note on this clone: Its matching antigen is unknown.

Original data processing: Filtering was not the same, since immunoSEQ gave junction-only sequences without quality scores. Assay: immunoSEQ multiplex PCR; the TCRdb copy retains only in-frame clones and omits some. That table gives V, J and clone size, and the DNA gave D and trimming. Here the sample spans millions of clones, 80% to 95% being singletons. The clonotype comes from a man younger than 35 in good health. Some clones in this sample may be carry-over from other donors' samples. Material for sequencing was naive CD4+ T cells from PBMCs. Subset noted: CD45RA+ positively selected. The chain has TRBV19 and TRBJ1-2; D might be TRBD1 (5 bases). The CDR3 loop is CASSILGLGRQRYGYTF. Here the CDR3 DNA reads TGTGCCAGTAGTATTCTGGGTCTGGGGCGCCAGAGGTATGGCTACACCTTC.